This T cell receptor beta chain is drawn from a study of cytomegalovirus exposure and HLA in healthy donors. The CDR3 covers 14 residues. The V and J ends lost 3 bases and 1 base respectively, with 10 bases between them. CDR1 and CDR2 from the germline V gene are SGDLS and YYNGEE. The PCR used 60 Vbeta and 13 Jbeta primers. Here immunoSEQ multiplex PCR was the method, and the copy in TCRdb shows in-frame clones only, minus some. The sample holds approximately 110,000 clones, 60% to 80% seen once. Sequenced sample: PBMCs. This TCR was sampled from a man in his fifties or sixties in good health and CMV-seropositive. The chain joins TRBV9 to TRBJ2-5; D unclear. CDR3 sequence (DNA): TGTGCCAGCAGCGACGGTCCCGTCCAAGAGACCCAGTACTTC. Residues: CASSDGPVQETQYF. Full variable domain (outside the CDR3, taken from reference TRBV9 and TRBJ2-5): DSGVTQTPKHLITATGQRVTLRCSPRSGDLSVYWYQQSLDQGLQFLIQYYNGEERAKGNILERFSAQQFPDLHSELNLSSLELGDSALYFCASSDGPVQETQYFGPGTRLLVL.